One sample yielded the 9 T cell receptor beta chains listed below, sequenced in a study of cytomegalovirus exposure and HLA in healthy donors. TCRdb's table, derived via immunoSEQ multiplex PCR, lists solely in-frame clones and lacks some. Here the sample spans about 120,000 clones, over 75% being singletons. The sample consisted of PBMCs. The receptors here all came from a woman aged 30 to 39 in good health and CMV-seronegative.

CDR3 residues: CASSRGGLKIETQYF. In DNA form, the CDR3 reads TGTGCCAGTAGTAGGGGGGGGCTGAAAATCGAGACCCAGTACTTC. The chain recombines TRBV19 with TRBJ2-5; D may be TRBD2 (7 bases). The CDR3 sequence is 15 residues long. V shed 4 bases and J shed 5 bases, with 17 bases lying between them. Germline-derived CDR1 and CDR2 are LNHDA and SQIVND (reference sequence).

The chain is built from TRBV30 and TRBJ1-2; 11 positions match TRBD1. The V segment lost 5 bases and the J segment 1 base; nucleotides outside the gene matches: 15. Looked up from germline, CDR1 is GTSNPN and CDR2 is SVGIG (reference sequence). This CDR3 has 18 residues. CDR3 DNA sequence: TGTGCCTGGTTGCCCAAACCGGGACAGGGGGGGGTTAACTATGGCTACACCTTC. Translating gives CAWLPKPGQGGVNYGYTF.

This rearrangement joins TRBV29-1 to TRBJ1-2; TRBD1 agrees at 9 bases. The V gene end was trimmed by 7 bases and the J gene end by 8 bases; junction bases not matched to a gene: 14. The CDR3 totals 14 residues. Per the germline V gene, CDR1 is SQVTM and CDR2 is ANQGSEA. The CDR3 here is CSADGTGGVAGYTF. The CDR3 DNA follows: TGCAGCGCGGACGGCACAGGGGGCGTAGCGGGCTACACCTTC. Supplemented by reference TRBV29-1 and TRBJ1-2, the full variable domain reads SAVISQKPSRDICQRGTSLTIQCQVDSQVTMMFWYRQQPGQSLTLIATANQGSEATYESGFVIDKFPISRPNLTFSTLTVSNMSPEDSSIYLCSADGTGGVAGYTFGSGTRLTVV.

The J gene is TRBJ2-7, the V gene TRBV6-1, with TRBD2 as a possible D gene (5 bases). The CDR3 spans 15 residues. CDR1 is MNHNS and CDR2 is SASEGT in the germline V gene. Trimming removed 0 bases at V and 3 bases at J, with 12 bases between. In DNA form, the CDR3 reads TGTGCCAGCAGTGAAGCTCCGGACGAGGGCTACGAGCAGTACTTC. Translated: CASSEAPDEGYEQYF.

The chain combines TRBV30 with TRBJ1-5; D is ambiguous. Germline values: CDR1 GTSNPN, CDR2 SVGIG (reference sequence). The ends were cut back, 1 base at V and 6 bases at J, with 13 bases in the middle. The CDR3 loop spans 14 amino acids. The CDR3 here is CAWSAFLEGQPQHF. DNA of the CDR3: TGTGCCTGGAGTGCCTTCTTGGAGGGTCAGCCCCAGCATTTT.

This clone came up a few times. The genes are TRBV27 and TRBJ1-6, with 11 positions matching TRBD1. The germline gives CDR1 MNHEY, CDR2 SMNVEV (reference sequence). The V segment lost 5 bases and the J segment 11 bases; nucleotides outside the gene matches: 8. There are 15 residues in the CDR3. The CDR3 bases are TGTGCCAGCAGTCCCACCCCGGACAGGGGGCCACCCCTCCACTTT. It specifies CASSPTPDRGPPLHF.

The CDR3 DNA is TGTGCCAGCAGTGAAAGGACAGATACCTACAATGAGCAGTTCTTC. Translation gives CASSERTDTYNEQFF. The V gene is TRBV25-1, the J gene TRBJ2-1, with a weak D call TRBD1 (6 bases). Germline V gene data show CDR1 as MGHDK and CDR2 as SYGVNS. This CDR3 has 15 residues. The V gene lost 2 bases and the J gene lost 2 bases, with 10 bases spanning the gap.

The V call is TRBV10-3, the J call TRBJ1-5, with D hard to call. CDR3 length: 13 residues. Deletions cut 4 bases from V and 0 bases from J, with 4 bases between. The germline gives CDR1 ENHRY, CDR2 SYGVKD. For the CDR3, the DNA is TGTGCCATCAGTGCTATTAGCAATCAGCCCCAGCATTTT. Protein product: CAISAISNQPQHF.

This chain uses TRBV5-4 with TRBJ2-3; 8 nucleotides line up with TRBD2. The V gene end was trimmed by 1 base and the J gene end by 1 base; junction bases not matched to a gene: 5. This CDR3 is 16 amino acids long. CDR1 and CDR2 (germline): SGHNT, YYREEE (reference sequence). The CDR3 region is CASSLMRGAGTDTQYF. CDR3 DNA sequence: TGTGCCAGCAGCTTGATGCGGGGGGCGGGCACAGATACGCAGTATTTT.